This paragraph reports one T cell receptor (beta chain). The donors were in the approximately 130-subject validation cohort, distinct from the 666-subject first cohort. The data were obtained in a study of cytomegalovirus exposure and HLA in healthy donors. CDR3 length equals 14 residues. CDR1 SGHNT and CDR2 YYREEE come from the germline V gene (reference sequence). V was clipped by 1 base and J by 4 bases, with 11 bases between them. Libraries were prepared by immunoSEQ multiplex PCR; TCRdb keeps only in-frame clonotypes and omits some of them. The table has some 40,000 clones, 90% to 95% seen once. Input material: PBMCs. The chain joins TRBV5-4 to TRBJ1-1; D gene uncertain. This clonotype was obtained from a man between 18 and 29 years old in good health and CMV-seronegative. The CDR3 loop reads CASSLSGYGTEAFF. The CDR3 DNA follows: TGTGCCAGCAGCTTGAGCGGGTATGGCACTGAAGCTTTCTTT.